The rows below give T cell receptor beta chains drawn from one sample of a study of shared clonotypes between healthy human individuals. This table comes from immunoSEQ multiplex PCR, and its TCRdb copy is limited to in-frame clones, with some not included. The table includes roughly 2.4 million clones, around 95% detected once. The sequencing sample was made of naive CD4+ T cells sorted from blood. Receptor source: a man between 18 and 35 years old in good health. Each CDR3 is given with its conserved first and last residue. The order of the fields is J gene, V gene, clone size, D gene, CDR3 protein, CDR3 DNA. A D gene is named only where the DNA matches it firmly. Size tells how often a clone was seen (once, few, many) or the class of an expanded clone, and some rows leave it out.

>TRBJ2-7|TRBV18|.|TRBD2
CASSPTSGGIEQYF
TGTGCCAGCTCACCCACCAGCGGGGGGATCGAGCAGTACTTC
>TRBJ2-7|TRBV6-1|.|TRBD2
CASSDGTSGPYEQYF
TGTGCCAGCAGTGATGGTACTAGCGGGCCCTACGAGCAGTACTTC
>TRBJ2-3|TRBV20-1|.|.
CSAAGSDTQYF
TGCAGTGCTGCAGGGTCAGATACGCAGTATTTT
>TRBJ1-1|TRBV6-5|.|.
CASSQSANTEAFF
TGTGCCAGCAGCCAGTCCGCGAACACTGAAGCTTTCTTT
>TRBJ1-5|TRBV9|.|.
CASSVGTVGQPQHF
TGTGCCAGCAGCGTAGGGACAGTTGGTCAGCCCCAGCATTTT
>TRBJ2-7|TRBV5-1|.|TRBD2
CASSLYPGLAYLYEQYF
TGCGCCAGCAGCTTGTACCCAGGACTAGCGTATCTCTACGAGCAGTACTTC
>TRBJ2-7|TRBV5-1|.|TRBD1
CASSFPPGQGGRDSYEQYF
TGCGCCAGCAGCTTCCCCCCGGGACAGGGTGGTAGGGACTCCTACGAGCAGTACTTC
>TRBJ2-7|TRBV9|once|.
CASSVTSRNEQYF
TGTGCCAGCAGCGTAACCTCTAGGAACGAGCAGTACTTC
>TRBJ1-5|TRBV30|.|.
CAWSVQAGNQPQHF
TGTGCCTGGAGTGTACAGGCCGGCAATCAGCCCCAGCATTTT
>TRBJ2-2|TRBV29-1|.|.
CSVRGTSNTGELFF
TGCAGCGTCCGGGGGACTTCGAACACCGGGGAGCTGTTTTTT
>TRBJ2-7|TRBV6-1|.|.
CASRFVGEQYF
TGTGCCAGCAGATTCGTAGGCGAGCAGTACTTC
>TRBJ2-2|TRBV6-4|.|.
CASSFRENTGELFF
TGTGCCAGCAGTTTTAGAGAGAACACCGGGGAGCTGTTTTTT
>TRBJ2-7|TRBV18|.|TRBD2
CASSPQASGSYEQYF
TGTGCCAGCTCACCACAGGCTAGCGGGAGCTACGAGCAGTACTTC
>TRBJ2-3|TRBV10-2|.|TRBD2
CASSPTSGKTDTQYF
TGCGCCAGCAGCCCAACTAGCGGGAAGACAGATACGCAGTATTTT
>TRBJ2-5|TRBV11-3|.|TRBD2
CASSSQAGGLETQYF
TGTGCCAGCAGCTCCCAAGCGGGGGGGTTGGAGACCCAGTACTTC
>TRBJ1-5|TRBV28|.|.
CASSLFPGMINQPQHF
TGTGCCAGCAGTTTATTCCCGGGGATGATAAATCAGCCCCAGCATTTT
>TRBJ2-7|TRBV5-1|.|.
CASRTASSYEQYF
TGCGCCAGCAGAACTGCAAGCTCCTACGAGCAGTACTTC
>TRBJ2-7|TRBV10-1|.|TRBD1
CASSGQGRNEQYF
TGCGCCAGCTCGGGACAGGGTAGGAACGAGCAGTACTTC
>TRBJ1-4|TRBV5-1|once|TRBD1
CASSWTDRATNEKLFF
TGCGCCAGCAGCTGGACAGACAGGGCAACTAATGAAAAACTGTTTTTT
>TRBJ2-5|TRBV6-6|.|TRBD1
CASSTPRTGRQETQYF
TGTGCCAGCAGTACTCCGAGGACAGGTCGACAAGAGACCCAGTACTTC
>TRBJ2-7|TRBV5-4|.|.
CASRQGLTSYEQYF
TGTGCCAGCAGACAGGGACTTACTTCCTACGAGCAGTACTTC
>TRBJ1-4|TRBV4-3|.|.
CASSQEGGADEKLFF
TGCGCCAGCAGCCAAGAGGGGGGCGCGGATGAAAAACTGTTTTTT
>TRBJ2-3|TRBV5-1|.|TRBD2
CASSLGLARTDTQYF
TGCGCCAGCAGCTTGGGACTAGCGCGGACAGATACGCAGTATTTT